The next 31 T cell receptor beta chains were all read from a single sample in a study of brain T cells in children with intractable seizures. Profiling relied on immunoSEQ multiplex PCR, and the TCRdb table lists in-frame clones only, not all of them. The sample yields around 44,000 clones, 90% seen once. This material consisted of peripheral blood, taken at surgery. The receptor set was obtained from a girl aged 2 to 9 with tuberous sclerosis and intractable seizures.

The chain recombines TRBV5-1 with TRBJ1-6; TRBD1 is a possible D gene (6 bases). The CDR3 is made up of 16 amino acids. With 0 bases removed from V and 5 bases from J, the gap between germline ends came to 12 bases. Germline values: CDR1 SGHRS, CDR2 YFSETQ. This chain's CDR3 is CASSLERYRDNSPLHF. The CDR3 DNA is TGCGCCAGCAGCTTGGAGAGGTACAGGGATAATTCACCCCTCCACTTT.

The V gene is TRBV5-1, the J gene TRBJ2-7, with D possibly being TRBD1 or TRBD2 (5 bases each). Germline CDR1 and CDR2: SGHRS and YFSETQ. This CDR3 is 15 amino acids long. Trimming removed 2 bases from V and 0 bases from J, with 12 bases in between. This CDR3 is CASSFRDPGSYEQYF. In nucleotides, the CDR3 is TGCGCCAGCAGCTTCCGGGACCCTGGCTCCTACGAGCAGTACTTC.

The rearrangement joins TRBV4-2 to TRBJ1-3; 8 nucleotides agree with TRBD1. V lost 3 bases, J lost 0 bases, and 4 bases stayed unmatched. This CDR3 comprises 16 residues. CDR1 and CDR2 from the germline V gene are LGHNA and YNFKEQ. CDR3 in amino acids: CASSHRDRGSGNTIYF. The CDR3 nucleotides read TGTGCCAGCAGCCACCGAGACAGGGGCTCTGGAAACACCATATATTTT.

The chain joins TRBV3-1 (or the pseudogene TRBV3-2) to TRBJ1-6; TRBD1 matches at 8 bases. Unmatched junction bases numbered 5, after V lost 1 base and J lost 6 bases. The CDR3 has 16 amino acids. Germline V gene lookup returns CDR1 LGHDT and CDR2 YNNKEL (reference sequence). CDR3 sequence (DNA): TGTGCCAGCAGCCAAGGGACAGGGAATATTAATTCACCCCTCCACTTT. As protein: CASSQGTGNINSPLHF.

The rearrangement joins TRBV7-3 to TRBJ2-7; a weak D match, TRBD2 (6 bases). V lost 0 bases, J lost 3 bases, and 12 bases lay in between. Germline CDR1 and CDR2: SGHTA and FQGTGA. The CDR3 contains 15 residues. The CDR3 sequence is CASSLTGDFNYEQYF. For the CDR3, the DNA is TGTGCCAGCAGCTTAACGGGGGACTTCAACTACGAGCAGTACTTC.

The CDR3 spells CASSPGRYQKGEAFF. The CDR3 bases are TGTGCCAGCAGCCCGGGACGATACCAAAAGGGAGAAGCTTTCTTT. V is TRBV11-3 and J is TRBJ1-1; TRBD1 might be the D (5 bases). The CDR3 covers 15 residues. With 5 bases removed from V and 8 bases from J, the gap between germline ends came to 21 bases. CDR1 and CDR2 from the germline V gene are SGHNT and YENEEA.

This chain uses TRBV5-6 with TRBJ2-5; D could derive from TRBD1 or TRBD2 (5 bases each). This CDR3 has 18 residues. Looked up from germline, CDR1 is SGHDT and CDR2 is YYEEEE. Deletions cut 0 bases from V and 3 bases from J, with 21 bases between. The chain's CDR3 is CASSLANGATTHKETQYF. In DNA form, the CDR3 reads TGTGCCAGCAGCTTGGCCAACGGGGCCACTACCCACAAAGAGACCCAGTACTTC.

For the CDR3, the DNA is TGTGCCAGCAGTCGGGACATCTCTCAAGACGAGCAGTACGTC. Amino acids: CASSRDISQDEQYV. This rearrangement joins TRBV4-2 to TRBJ2-7, with D maybe TRBD1 (6 bases). The CDR3 is made up of 14 amino acids. Germline assignment: CDR1 LGHNA and CDR2 YNFKEQ. The V end was cut by 6 bases, the J end by 5 bases, with 17 bases between.

This sequence joins TRBV6-1 and TRBJ2-7; the D is unclear. The CDR3 has 13 residues. Germline CDR1 MNHNS, CDR2 SASEGT. Trimming took 3 bases from V and 6 from J, leaving 12 bases between them. The CDR3 DNA sequence: TGTGCCAGCAGTGATAGGTCTTCATCCGAGCAGTACGTC. Translated, it gives CASSDRSSSEQYV.

This rearrangement joins TRBV14 to TRBJ2-5; 7 positions match TRBD1. V dropped 4 bases and J dropped 2; count of bases not matched to a gene: 16. The CDR3 contains 18 residues. Germline V gene lookup returns CDR1 SGHDN and CDR2 FVKESK. The CDR3 loop reads CASSRRQGLRVQQETQYF. The CDR3 DNA is TGTGCCAGCAGCCGACGACAGGGCCTAAGGGTACAACAAGAGACCCAGTACTTC.

The chain couples TRBV6-5 to TRBJ2-3, with a possible D match to TRBD2 (7 bases). There are 16 residues in the CDR3. Germline V CDR1 and CDR2: MNHEY, SVGAGI. V lost 4 bases, J lost 4 bases, and 18 bases lay in between. Here the CDR3 DNA reads TGTGCCAGCAGTTCGACCGGGGGAGGGGGATCAGATACGCAGTATTTT. Translating gives CASSSTGGGGSDTQYF.

The chain links TRBV6-5 to TRBJ1-3; D remains ambiguous. CDR3 length equals 14 residues. V was clipped by 5 bases and J by 8 bases, with 16 bases between them. Germline CDR1 and CDR2: MNHEY and SVGAGI. This chain's CDR3 is CASSPALTGHTIYF. The CDR3 region has the DNA TGTGCCAGCAGTCCAGCCCTCACCGGACACACCATATATTTT.

V and J are TRBV28 and TRBJ1-3; D unclear. CDR1 and CDR2 from the germline V gene are MDHEN and SYDVKM. The V and J ends lost 4 bases and 4 bases respectively, with 5 bases between them. The CDR3 loop spans 12 amino acids. CDR3 sequence (DNA): TGTGCCAGCAGTTCTATGGGAAACACCATATATTTT. Residues: CASSSMGNTIYF.

The chain is built from TRBV30 and TRBJ1-1; a possible D gene is TRBD1 (5 bases). This CDR3 has 12 residues. Trimming left V 4 bases short and J 7 bases short, with 13 bases between. Germline loops: CDR1 GTSNPN, CDR2 SVGIG (reference sequence). CDR3 loop: CAWNRGAVEAFF. The CDR3 DNA follows: TGTGCCTGGAATCGAGGGGCGGTTGAAGCTTTCTTT.

The chain carries TRBV5-1 and TRBJ1-1; D call uncertain. CDR3 size: 14 residues. CDR1 and CDR2 (germline): SGHRS, YFSETQ. Trimming took 1 base from V and 1 from J, leaving 8 bases between them. This CDR3 is CASSLYPGNTEAFF. CDR3 DNA sequence: TGCGCCAGCAGCTTGTACCCAGGGAACACTGAAGCTTTCTTT.

The chain carries TRBV19 and TRBJ1-1, with D maybe TRBD1 (6 bases). Germline CDR1 and CDR2: LNHDA and SQIVND (reference sequence). The V gene lost 0 bases and the J gene lost 1 base, with 9 bases spanning the gap. The CDR3 has 15 residues. CDR3 protein: CASSIDEQGNTEAFF. The CDR3 DNA reads as TGTGCCAGTAGTATAGATGAACAGGGGAACACTGAAGCTTTCTTT.

CDR3 bases: TGTGCCAGCACAGACAGCACCTCCTACAATGAGCAGTTCTTC. This gives the protein CASTDSTSYNEQFF. The rearrangement uses TRBV5-6 and TRBJ2-1, with D possibly matching TRBD1 (5 bases). The V gene lost 6 bases and the J gene lost 0 bases, with 10 bases spanning the gap. There are 14 residues in the CDR3. In germline, CDR1 is SGHDT, CDR2 YYEEEE.

The V gene is TRBV5-1, the J gene TRBJ2-7; 7 bases line up with TRBD1. From germline, CDR1 is SGHRS and CDR2 YFSETQ. The junction had 10 bases not matched to a gene; V was cut back by 2 bases and J by 5 bases. The CDR3 covers 15 residues. CDR3 sequence reads: CASSFITGEQNEQYF. CDR3 nucleotide sequence: TGCGCCAGCAGCTTTATCACAGGGGAGCAGAACGAGCAGTACTTC.

The genes are TRBV7-9 and TRBJ2-6; TRBD1 agrees at 9 bases. V shed 4 bases and J 2 bases; nucleotides not matched to a gene: 6. This CDR3 is 17 amino acids long. Germline V gives CDR1 SEHNR, CDR2 FQNEAQ (reference sequence). The CDR3 reads CASSYGTGGAGANVLTF. The CDR3 DNA is TGTGCCAGCAGCTACGGAACAGGGGGCGCTGGGGCCAACGTCCTGACTTTC.

The J gene is TRBJ1-5, the V gene TRBV20-1; D not certain. Germline V gives CDR1 DFQATT, CDR2 SNEGSKA (reference sequence). V was cut by 3 bases and J by 4 bases, with 10 bases left in between. The length of the CDR3 is 13 residues. CDR3 residues: CSASGGWNQPQHF. CDR3 DNA: TGCAGTGCTAGTGGTGGATGGAATCAGCCCCAGCATTTT.

This clone was observed a single time. The rearrangement links TRBV4-1 to TRBJ2-2; D gene ambiguous. The CDR3 loop spans 16 amino acids. V lost 1 base to trimming and J lost 3 bases, with 12 bases between them. In germline, CDR1 is MGHRA, CDR2 YSYEKL. The CDR3 DNA reads as TGCGCCAGCAGCCAAGCGCACGGCCGGTACACCGGGGAGCTGTTTTTT. Translated, it gives CASSQAHGRYTGELFF.

The rearrangement joins TRBV6-5 to TRBJ1-2; the D is unclear. Trimming removed 7 bases at V and 5 bases at J, with 14 bases between. The length of the CDR3 is 13 residues. Germline V gene sequence: CDR1 MNHEY, CDR2 SVGAGI. The CDR3 region has the DNA TGTGCCAGCACTCCTGGACGGTATTATGGCTACACCTTC. It yields the protein CASTPGRYYGYTF.

The chain recombines TRBV5-1 with TRBJ1-6, with D possibly TRBD1 on 6 matching bases. Germline loops: CDR1 SGHRS, CDR2 YFSETQ. Trimming stripped 2 bases from V and 0 bases from J, with 9 bases between. The CDR3 has 16 amino acids. The CDR3 nucleotides read TGCGCCAGCAGCTTCACAGGGAGCTCCTATAATTCACCCCTCCACTTT. Amino acid sequence: CASSFTGSSYNSPLHF.

This rearrangement joins TRBV6-5 to TRBJ1-2, with TRBD1 matching over 9 bases. The germline CDR1 and CDR2 sequences are MNHEY and SVGAGI. J lost 4 bases, V lost 6 bases, and 0 bases had no gene match. This CDR3 comprises 12 residues. CDR3 in DNA: TGTGCCAGCAGGGACAGGGGCTATGGCTACACCTTC. Translating gives CASRDRGYGYTF.

The table lists this clone with a count of one. The rearrangement uses TRBV9 and TRBJ1-1; D possibly corresponds to TRBD1 (6 bases). Trimming took 3 bases from V and 5 from J, leaving 20 bases between them. This CDR3 is 16 amino acids long. Per germline, CDR1 SGDLS and CDR2 YYNGEE. This chain's CDR3 is CASSAKTGGWETEAFF. The CDR3 coding sequence is TGTGCCAGCAGCGCCAAGACGGGGGGCTGGGAGACTGAAGCTTTCTTT.

This clone was counted once. The chain joins TRBV5-4 to TRBJ1-4; the D is unclear. Germline CDR1 and CDR2: SGHNT and YYREEE (reference sequence). V was trimmed by 2 bases and J by 0 bases, leaving 8 bases between them. There are 15 residues in the CDR3. The CDR3 nucleotides are TGTGCCAGCAGCTTCTTCCAGACAACTAATGAAAAACTGTTTTTT. Its translation: CASSFFQTTNEKLFF.

The V call is TRBV2, the J call TRBJ2-5, with 7 bases matching TRBD1. CDR1 and CDR2 (germline): SNHLY, FYNNEI. Trimming cost V 6 bases and J 2 bases; bases outside gene matches: 9. This CDR3 is built from 15 residues. Here the CDR3 DNA reads TGTGCCAGCAGCTTTGAGGGGACAGCTCAAGAGACCCAGTACTTC. It codes for CASSFEGTAQETQYF.

The chain recombines TRBV6-1 with TRBJ1-4, with a weak D call TRBD1 (5 bases). CDR3 length: 15 residues. Germline V gene lookup returns CDR1 MNHNS and CDR2 SASEGT. Between the trimmed V and J ends, which lost 2 bases and 4 bases, there was a span of 11 bases. The CDR3 loop reads CASSERGRINEKLFF. In nucleotides, the CDR3 is TGTGCCAGCAGTGAAAGGGGCCGGATTAATGAAAAACTGTTTTTT.

This rearrangement joins TRBV18 to TRBJ1-1; D is unclear. This CDR3 is 14 amino acids long. Trimming stripped 3 bases from V and 1 base from J, with 9 bases between. The germline V gene has CDR1 KGHSH and CDR2 LQKENI. CDR3 region: CASSPGRKNTEAFF. CDR3 sequence (DNA): TGTGCCAGCTCACCTGGACGGAAGAACACTGAAGCTTTCTTT.

The V gene is TRBV7-2, the J gene TRBJ2-1, with unresolved D. In germline, CDR1 is SGHTA, CDR2 FQGNSA. The CDR3 is made up of 15 amino acids. Trimming took off 6 bases at V and 1 base at J, with 13 bases between the two ends. CDR3 amino acids: CASSLPILSYNEQFF. CDR3 in DNA: TGTGCCAGCAGTCTTCCAATACTATCCTACAATGAGCAGTTCTTC.

This sequence joins TRBV27 and TRBJ1-5; possible D gene TRBD1, 6 bases. Trimming pared 3 bases from V and 1 base from J, leaving 13 bases between. Germline CDR1 MNHEY, CDR2 SMNVEV (reference sequence). CDR3 size: 16 residues. In DNA, the CDR3 is TGTGCCAGCAGTTTGTCTCAGGGGAGCAGCAATCAGCCCCAGCATTTT. Translated: CASSLSQGSSNQPQHF.